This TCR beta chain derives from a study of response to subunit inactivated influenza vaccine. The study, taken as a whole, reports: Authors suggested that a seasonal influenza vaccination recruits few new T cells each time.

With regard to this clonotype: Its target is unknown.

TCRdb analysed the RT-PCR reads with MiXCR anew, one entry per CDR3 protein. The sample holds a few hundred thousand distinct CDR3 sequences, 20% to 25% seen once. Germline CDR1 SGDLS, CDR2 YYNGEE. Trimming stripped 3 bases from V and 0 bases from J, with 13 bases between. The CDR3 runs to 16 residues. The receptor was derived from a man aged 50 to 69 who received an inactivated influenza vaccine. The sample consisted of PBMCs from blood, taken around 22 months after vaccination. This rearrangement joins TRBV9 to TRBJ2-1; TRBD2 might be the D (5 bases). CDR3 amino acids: CASSAPEASSYNEQFF. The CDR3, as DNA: TGTGCCAGCAGCGCCCCGGAGGCCAGCTCCTACAATGAGCAGTTCTTC.